These T cell receptor beta chains were read from a single sample in a study of spatial heterogeneity in lung cancer. From the 5' RACE reads, TCRdb called clonotypes with MiXCR, one entry per CDR3 protein. The profile shows 25,000 to 30,000 distinct CDR3 sequences, about 6.6% of them singletons. The starting material was lung tumor tissue, obtained at surgery. These receptors were taken from a male donor with early-stage non-small cell lung cancer. The CDR3 runs from the conserved cysteine through the conserved F or W. Each record gives: D gene, V gene, clone size, J gene, CDR3 DNA, CDR3 protein. D genes are given only for firm matches. Clone sizes are given selectively: once, few, many, or a class where the clone is expanded.

-	TRBV25-1	many	TRBJ1-4	TGTGCCAGCCCCTGGAGGGCGAGAAGGGAAAAACTGTTTTTT	CASPWRARREKLFF
-	TRBV28	-	TRBJ1-4	TGTGCCAGCAGCCGAGGGGGGCGGCTGAATAAAAAACTGTTTTTT	CASSRGGRLNKKLFF
-	TRBV12-3/TRBV12-4	many	TRBJ2-5	TGTGCCAGCAGACGGGGGACCCAAGAGACCCAGTACTTC	CASRRGTQETQYF
-	TRBV12-3/TRBV12-4	many	TRBJ2-3	TGTGCCAGCAGTCGAGGGGGACTCACAGATACGCAGTATTTT	CASSRGGLTDTQYF
-	TRBV20-1	many	TRBJ1-1	TGCAGTCTTAGGGGGGGGGCGCAAACTGAAGCTTTCTTT	CSLRGGAQTEAFF
-	TRBV30	-	TRBJ1-2	TGTGCCTGGAGTCGGGAAGGTCTATATGGCTACACCTTC	CAWSREGLYGYTF
-	TRBV28	many	TRBJ1-5	TGTGCCAGCAGTTTATGGACCCAGCCCCAGCATTTT	CASSLWTQPQHF
-	TRBV9	few	TRBJ1-4	TGTGCCAGCAGCGTAGGGCCAAACCCTACTGAAAAACTGTTTTTT	CASSVGPNPTEKLFF
-	TRBV7-2	medium-sized	TRBJ2-5	TGTGCCAGCAGCCGTCTGGTAGCCGGAGAGACCCAGTACTTC	CASSRLVAGETQYF
TRBD2	TRBV27	few	TRBJ2-7	TGTGCCAGCAGTTTATCACGGCTAGCGGGGGGACCGAGGGACGAGCAGTACTTC	CASSLSRLAGGPRDEQYF
-	TRBV4-1	many	TRBJ1-1	TGCGCCAGCAGCCAAGATCGTCAACGGGTCGCCTTGAACACTGAAGCTTTCTTT	CASSQDRQRVALNTEAFF
-	TRBV14	many	TRBJ2-7	TGTGCCAGCAGCCAAGTCGGCCAAGGGGGCTACGAGCAGTACTTC	CASSQVGQGGYEQYF
-	TRBV3-1	few	TRBJ1-5	TGTGCCAGCAGCCAAGGTATCATTAGCAATCAGCCCCAGCATTTT	CASSQGIISNQPQHF
-	TRBV5-1	many	TRBJ1-6	TGCGCCAGCAGCTTGGATGCAGGGAATTCACCCCTCCACTTT	CASSLDAGNSPLHF
-	TRBV12-3/TRBV12-4	many	TRBJ1-2	TGTGCCAGCAGTCTCCGCCAGGGCCTGTCCTATGGCTACACCTTC	CASSLRQGLSYGYTF
-	TRBV7-9	-	TRBJ1-2	TGTGCCAGCAGCTTAGCGGCCAGGGGAGTAGATAGGAATGGCTACACCTTC	CASSLAARGVDRNGYTF
-	TRBV21-1	many	TRBJ1-3	-	CASSTRQYSCIPGNTIYF
TRBD2	TRBV4-1	medium-sized	TRBJ2-7	TGCGCCAGCAGCCCAGGAATGGGGGAGGGCTACGAGCAGTACTTC	CASSPGMGEGYEQYF
-	TRBV20-1	-	TRBJ2-7	TGCAGTGCTGGTGTAGCGGCTCTGGGCGAGCAGTACTTC	CSAGVAALGEQYF
-	TRBV5-1	few	TRBJ2-3	TGCGCCAGCAGAGAAGTGGATACGCAGTATTTT	CASREVDTQYF
-	TRBV20-1	many	TRBJ2-1	TGCAGTGCTAGAGATTCGGGGCGGGGTAGGTACAATGAGCAGTTCTTC	CSARDSGRGRYNEQFF
TRBD2	TRBV20-1	few	TRBJ2-6	TGCAGTGCTAGAAACGGGGGGGCCGCTGGGGCCAACGTCCTGACTTTC	CSARNGGAAGANVLTF
-	TRBV20-1	many	TRBJ2-7	TGCAGTGCTAGATTGTCCAGTGCCTACGAGCAGTACTTC	CSARLSSAYEQYF